This T cell receptor beta chain was captured by sequencing in a study of T cell clonotyping in hematopoietic cell transplantation. For the study at large: Cytoreduction preceded collection of pretransplant recipient samples. General study points: No sorting was done, leaving CD4 and CD8 contributions mixed.

Sample time point: recipient sample about 28 days before transplant, after cytoreduction. A remark on this clone: Its target is not known.

TCRdb's table, derived via immunoSEQ multiplex PCR, lists solely in-frame clones and lacks some. The table has over 15,000 clones, approximately 93% seen once. The starting material was peripheral blood mononuclear cells, obtained before stem cell transplant. This TCR came from a man aged 18 to 30 with biphenotypic leukemia. Some clones in this sample may be carry-over from other donors' samples.

For the CDR3, the DNA is TGCGCCAGCAGCAACCGGGACAGGGGGTACTACGAGCAGTACTTC. Protein: CASSNRDRGYYEQYF. This chain connects TRBV5-1 to TRBJ2-7; 11 positions agree with TRBD1. V shed 4 bases, J shed 3 bases, and the junction held 6 bases outside the gene matches. Germline CDR1 reads SGHRS; CDR2 reads YFSETQ. CDR3 length equals 15 residues.